This passage covers 11 T cell receptor beta chains from one sample sequenced in a study of human thymus T cells. Only in-frame clones appear in the TCRdb table, and some are missing; sequencing was by immunoSEQ multiplex PCR. The data hold about 60,000 clones, with approximately 95% observed a single time. The material sequenced was blood. These TCRs come from a boy in the first two years of life with a congenital heart defect but otherwise immunologically healthy.

This clone was observed a single time. The chain couples TRBV7-2 to TRBJ2-5; 9 bases agree with TRBD2. V was clipped by 3 bases and J by 4 bases; unmatched bases: 3. Germline V gives CDR1 SGHTA, CDR2 FQGNSA. This CDR3 is 14 amino acids long. CDR3 residues: CASSFFSGRETQYF. As DNA, the CDR3 is TGTGCCAGCAGCTTTTTTAGCGGGAGAGAGACCCAGTACTTC.

The J gene is TRBJ2-3, the V gene TRBV5-1; D tentatively fits TRBD1 or TRBD2 (5 bases each). The CDR3 is 13 amino acids. Germline V CDR1 and CDR2: SGHRS, YFSETQ. V lost 4 bases to trimming and J lost 6 bases, with 12 bases between them. The CDR3 reads CASSLQWGDTQYF. CDR3 nucleotide sequence: TGCGCCAGCAGCCTTCAGTGGGGGGATACGCAGTATTTT.

The chain uses TRBV5-6 and TRBJ2-7; the match to TRBD1 covers 10 bases. The CDR3 spans 14 residues. Germline-derived CDR1 and CDR2 are SGHDT and YYEEEE. V shed 5 bases, J shed 9 bases, and the junction held 11 bases outside the gene matches. CDR3 residues: CASSSRDRGGVQYF. For the CDR3, the DNA is TGTGCCAGCAGTTCCCGGGACAGGGGAGGGGTGCAGTACTTC.

The V call is TRBV21-1, the J call TRBJ1-1; the table's D call, TRBD1, was not checked against the DNA. TRBV21-1 is a known pseudogene. The CDR3 consists of 15 residues. The CDR3 nucleotides read TGTGCCACGAAACCGGGACAGCGGGTGTGCACTGAAGCTTTCTTT. This gives the protein CATKPGQRVCTEAFF.

The chain is built from TRBV27 and TRBJ2-3, with D tentatively TRBD2 (7 bases). Germline-derived CDR1 and CDR2 are MNHEY and SMNVEV (reference sequence). This CDR3 region has 16 residues. V was clipped by 3 bases and J by 0 bases, with 13 bases between them. The CDR3 bases are TGTGCCAGCAGTTTGATCGCGGGGGCTAGCACAGATACGCAGTATTTT. This translates into CASSLIAGASTDTQYF.

The chain links TRBV7-9 to TRBJ2-7; 8 bases agree with TRBD2. The CDR3 sequence is 16 residues long. CDR1 and CDR2 from the germline V gene are SEHNR and FQNEAQ (reference sequence). V gave up 5 bases and J gave up 3 bases; unmatched junction bases: 12. CDR3 nucleotide sequence: TGTGCCAGCAGCCCGCCCTGGGGCGGGAGGTACTACGAGCAGTACTTC. This encodes CASSPPWGGRYYEQYF. Drawing the rest from reference TRBV7-9 and TRBJ2-7, the complete variable domain is DTGVSQNPRHKITKRGQNVTFRCDPISEHNRLYWYRQTLGQGPEFLTYFQNEAQLEKSRLLSDRFSAERPKGSFSTLEIQRTEQGDSAMYLCASSPPWGGRYYEQYFGPGTRLTVT.

The rearrangement joins TRBV28 to TRBJ1-5; no reliable D call. The CDR3 sequence is 12 residues long. Germline values: CDR1 MDHEN, CDR2 SYDVKM. V was cut by 3 bases and J by 7 bases, with 7 bases left in between. The CDR3 DNA is TGTGCCAGCAGTTTGCTCCAACAGCCCCAGCATTTT. This translates into CASSLLQQPQHF.

The chain couples TRBV30 to TRBJ1-1; maybe TRBD1 (5 bases). The CDR3 runs 11 residues. V shed 5 bases and J shed 9 bases, with 13 bases lying between them. Germline V gene data show CDR1 as GTSNPN and CDR2 as SVGIG (reference sequence). CDR3 sequence reads: CAWGIGGKAFF. The CDR3 DNA is TGTGCCTGGGGAATTGGGGGGAAAGCTTTCTTT. The entire variable domain, with the rest obtained from reference TRBV30 and TRBJ1-1, is as follows: SQTIHQWPATLVQPVGSPLSLECTVEGTSNPNLYWYRQAAGRGLQLLFYSVGIGQISSEVPQNLSASRPQDRQFILSSKKLLLSDSGFYLCAWGIGGKAFFGQGTRLTVV.

The genes are TRBV10-3 and TRBJ2-1, with 15 bases that match TRBD2. The CDR3 has 18 amino acids. The ends lost 2 bases at V and 2 bases at J; junction bases unmatched: 4. Germline assignment: CDR1 ENHRY and CDR2 SYGVKD. DNA of the CDR3: TGTGCCATCAGTGAGCTCCGGACTAGCGGGGGGGCCTACAATGAGCAGTTCTTC. It specifies CAISELRTSGGAYNEQFF.

The chain links TRBV25-1 to TRBJ2-1, with TRBD1 matching 7 bases. This CDR3 is built from 12 residues. Germline values: CDR1 MGHDK, CDR2 SYGVNS. Trimming cost V 7 bases and J 8 bases; bases outside gene matches: 5. The CDR3 sequence: CASKDRSHEQFF. In nucleotides, the CDR3 is TGTGCCAGCAAGGACAGGTCCCATGAGCAGTTCTTC.

The CDR3 bases are TGTGCCACCAGCAGAGTTAGCGGGAGGCATGAGCAGTTCTTC. Translating gives CATSRVSGRHEQFF. This rearrangement joins TRBV15 to TRBJ2-1, with 10 bases fitting TRBD2. The junction had 2 bases not matched to a gene; V was cut back by 1 base and J by 8 bases. CDR1 and CDR2 (germline): LNHNV, YYDKDF (reference sequence). The CDR3 is made up of 14 amino acids.